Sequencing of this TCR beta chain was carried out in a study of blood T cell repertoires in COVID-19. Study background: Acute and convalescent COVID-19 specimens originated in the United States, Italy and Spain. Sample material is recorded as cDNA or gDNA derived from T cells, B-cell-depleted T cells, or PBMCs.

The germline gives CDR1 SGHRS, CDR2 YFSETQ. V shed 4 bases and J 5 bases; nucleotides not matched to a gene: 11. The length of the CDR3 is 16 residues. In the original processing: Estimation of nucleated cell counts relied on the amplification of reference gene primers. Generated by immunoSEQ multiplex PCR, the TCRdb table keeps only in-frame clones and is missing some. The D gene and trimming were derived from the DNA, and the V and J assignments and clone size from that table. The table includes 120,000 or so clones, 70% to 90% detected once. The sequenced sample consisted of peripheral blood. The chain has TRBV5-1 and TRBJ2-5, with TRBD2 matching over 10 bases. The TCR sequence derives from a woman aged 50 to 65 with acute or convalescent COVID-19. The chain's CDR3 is CASSLGLAGVMETQYF. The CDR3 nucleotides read TGCGCCAGCAGCCTCGGGCTAGCGGGAGTGATGGAGACCCAGTACTTC.